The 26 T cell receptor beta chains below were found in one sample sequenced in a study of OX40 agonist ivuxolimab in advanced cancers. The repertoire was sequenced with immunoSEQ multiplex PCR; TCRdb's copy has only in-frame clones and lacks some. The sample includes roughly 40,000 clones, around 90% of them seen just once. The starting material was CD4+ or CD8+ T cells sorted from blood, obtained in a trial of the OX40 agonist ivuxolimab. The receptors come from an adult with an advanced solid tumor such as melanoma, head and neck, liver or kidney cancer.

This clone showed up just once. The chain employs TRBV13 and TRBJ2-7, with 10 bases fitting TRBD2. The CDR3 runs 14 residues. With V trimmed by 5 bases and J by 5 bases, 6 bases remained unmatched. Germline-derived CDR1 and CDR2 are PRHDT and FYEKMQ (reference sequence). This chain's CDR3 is CASSILAGENEQYF. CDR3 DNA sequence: TGTGCCAGCAGCATCCTAGCGGGAGAAAACGAGCAGTACTTC.

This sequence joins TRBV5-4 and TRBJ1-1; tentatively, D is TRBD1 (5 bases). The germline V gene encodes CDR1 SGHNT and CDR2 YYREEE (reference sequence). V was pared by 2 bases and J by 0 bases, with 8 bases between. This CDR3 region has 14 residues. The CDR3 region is CASSFRGLNTEAFF. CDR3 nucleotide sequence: TGTGCCAGCAGCTTCCGGGGGTTGAACACTGAAGCTTTCTTT. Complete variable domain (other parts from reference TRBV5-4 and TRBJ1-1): ETGVTQSPTHLIKTRGQQVTLRCSSQSGHNTVSWYQQALGQGPQFIFQYYREEENGRGNFPPRFSGLQFPNYSSELNVNALELDDSALYLCASSFRGLNTEAFFGQGTRLTVV.

The CDR3 region is CASSIAGRRESYEQFF. The CDR3 nucleotides read TGTGCCAGTAGTATAGCAGGTCGGCGGGAGTCGTACGAGCAGTTCTTC. V and J are TRBV19 and TRBJ2-1, with 7 bases identical to TRBD2. Germline CDR1 and CDR2: LNHDA and SQIVND (reference sequence). CDR3 length: 16 residues. The trim removed 1 base at V and 10 bases at J, leaving 13 bases unmatched.

The CDR3 here is CASTPGRCLPELAGFEQYF. The CDR3, as DNA: TGTGCCAGCACCCCGGGACGGTGTCTTCCGGAACTAGCGGGATTCGAGCAGTACTTC. This rearrangement joins TRBV21-1 to TRBJ2-7; TRBD2 is the table's D call and was not checked against the DNA. TRBV21-1 is annotated as a pseudogene. The CDR3 is made up of 19 amino acids.

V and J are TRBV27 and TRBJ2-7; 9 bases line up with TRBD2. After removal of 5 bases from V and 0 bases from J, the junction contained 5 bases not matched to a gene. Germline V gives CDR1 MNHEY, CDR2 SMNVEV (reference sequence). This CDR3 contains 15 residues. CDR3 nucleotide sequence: TGTGCCAGCAGTCCCCTAGCGGGACTCTCCTACGAGCAGTACTTC. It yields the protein CASSPLAGLSYEQYF.

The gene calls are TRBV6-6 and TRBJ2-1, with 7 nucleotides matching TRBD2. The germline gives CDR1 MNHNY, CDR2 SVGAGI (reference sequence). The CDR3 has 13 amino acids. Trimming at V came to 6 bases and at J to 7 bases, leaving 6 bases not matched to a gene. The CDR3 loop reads CASSQREGNEQFF. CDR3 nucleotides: TGTGCCAGCAGCCAGCGGGAAGGTAATGAGCAGTTCTTC.

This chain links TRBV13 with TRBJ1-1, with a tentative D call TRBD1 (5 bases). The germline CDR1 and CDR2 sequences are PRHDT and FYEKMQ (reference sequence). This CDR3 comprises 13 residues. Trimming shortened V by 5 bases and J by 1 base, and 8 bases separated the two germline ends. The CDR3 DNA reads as TGTGCCAGCAGCACGGGGACGAACACTGAAGCTTTCTTT. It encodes CASSTGTNTEAFF.

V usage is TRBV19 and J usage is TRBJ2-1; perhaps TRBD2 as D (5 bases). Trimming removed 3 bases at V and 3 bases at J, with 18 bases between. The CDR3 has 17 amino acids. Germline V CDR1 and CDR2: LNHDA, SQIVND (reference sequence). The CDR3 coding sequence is TGTGCCAGTAGTATTCTCCCGAGGGAGCGTGACTACAATGAGCAGTTCTTC. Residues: CASSILPRERDYNEQFF.

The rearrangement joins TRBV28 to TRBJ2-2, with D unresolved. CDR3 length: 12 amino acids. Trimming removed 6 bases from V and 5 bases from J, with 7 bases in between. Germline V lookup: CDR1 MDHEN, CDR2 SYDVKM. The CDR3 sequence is CASRLKTGELFF. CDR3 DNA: TGTGCCAGCAGGTTAAAAACCGGGGAGCTGTTTTTT.

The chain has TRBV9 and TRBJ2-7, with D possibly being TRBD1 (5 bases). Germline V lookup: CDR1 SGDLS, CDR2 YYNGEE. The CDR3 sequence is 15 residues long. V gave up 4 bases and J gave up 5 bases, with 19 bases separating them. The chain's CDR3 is CASSFDGSQGDEQYF. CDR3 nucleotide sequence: TGTGCCAGCAGCTTTGACGGTTCGCAGGGCGACGAGCAGTACTTC.

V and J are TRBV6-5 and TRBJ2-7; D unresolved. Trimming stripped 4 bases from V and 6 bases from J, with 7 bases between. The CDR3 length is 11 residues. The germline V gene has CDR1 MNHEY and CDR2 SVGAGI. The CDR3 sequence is CASSSQSEQYF. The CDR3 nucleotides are TGTGCCAGCAGTTCTCAATCCGAGCAGTACTTC.

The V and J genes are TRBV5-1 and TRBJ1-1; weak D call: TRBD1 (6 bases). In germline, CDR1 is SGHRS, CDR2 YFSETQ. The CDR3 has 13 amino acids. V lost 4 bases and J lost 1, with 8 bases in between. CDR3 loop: CASSLRGNTEAFF. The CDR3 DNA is TGCGCCAGCAGCCTCAGGGGGAACACTGAAGCTTTCTTT.

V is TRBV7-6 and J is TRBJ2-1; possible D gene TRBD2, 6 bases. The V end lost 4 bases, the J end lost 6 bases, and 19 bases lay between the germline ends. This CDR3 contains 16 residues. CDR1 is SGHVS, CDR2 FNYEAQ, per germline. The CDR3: CASSSDSNWGVNEQFF. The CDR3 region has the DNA TGTGCCAGCAGCTCAGATAGTAATTGGGGGGTCAATGAGCAGTTCTTC. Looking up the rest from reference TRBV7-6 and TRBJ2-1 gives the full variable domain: GAGVSQSPRYKVTKRGQDVALRCDPISGHVSLYWYRQALGQGPEFLTYFNYEAQQDKSGLPNDRFSAERPEGSISTLTIQRTEQRDSAMYRCASSSDSNWGVNEQFFGPGTRLTVL.

The CDR3 here is CASSTLGGYQPQHF. CDR3 nucleotides: TGTGCCAGCAGTACCCTTGGCGGGTATCAGCCCCAGCATTTT. This chain connects TRBV2 to TRBJ1-5; D unresolved. CDR3 size: 14 residues. Germline lookup yields CDR1 SNHLY and CDR2 FYNNEI. Trimming took off 5 bases at V and 5 bases at J, with 13 bases between the two ends.

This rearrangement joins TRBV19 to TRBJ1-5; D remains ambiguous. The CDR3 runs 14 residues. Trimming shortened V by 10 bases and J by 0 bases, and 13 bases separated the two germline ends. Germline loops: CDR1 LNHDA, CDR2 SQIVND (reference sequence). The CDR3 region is CATEWEGSNQPQHF. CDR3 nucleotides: TGTGCCACCGAATGGGAGGGTAGCAATCAGCCCCAGCATTTT.

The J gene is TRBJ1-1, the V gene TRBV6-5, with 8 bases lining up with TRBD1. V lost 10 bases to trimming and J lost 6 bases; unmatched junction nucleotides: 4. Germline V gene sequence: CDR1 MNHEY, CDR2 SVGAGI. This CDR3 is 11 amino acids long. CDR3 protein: CAKGTGPEAFF. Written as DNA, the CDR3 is TGTGCCAAAGGGACAGGACCTGAAGCTTTCTTT.

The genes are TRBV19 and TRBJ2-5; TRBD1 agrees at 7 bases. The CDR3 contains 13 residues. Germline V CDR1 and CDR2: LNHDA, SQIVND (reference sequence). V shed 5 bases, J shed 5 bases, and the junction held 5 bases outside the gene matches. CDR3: CASSPETGETQYF. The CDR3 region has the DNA TGTGCCAGTAGTCCAGAGACAGGGGAGACCCAGTACTTC.

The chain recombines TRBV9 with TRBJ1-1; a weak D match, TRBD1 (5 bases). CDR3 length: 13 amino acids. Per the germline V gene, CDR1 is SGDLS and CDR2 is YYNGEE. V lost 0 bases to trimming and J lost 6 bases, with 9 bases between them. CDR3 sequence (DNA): TGTGCCAGCAGCGTAGACGGGGACGCTGAAGCTTTCTTT. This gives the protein CASSVDGDAEAFF.

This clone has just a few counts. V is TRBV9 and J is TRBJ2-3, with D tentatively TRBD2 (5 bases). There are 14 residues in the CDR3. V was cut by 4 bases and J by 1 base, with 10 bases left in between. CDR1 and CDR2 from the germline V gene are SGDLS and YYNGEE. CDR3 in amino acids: CASSPSYGTDTQYF. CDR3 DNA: TGTGCCAGCAGCCCTAGCTACGGCACAGATACGCAGTATTTT. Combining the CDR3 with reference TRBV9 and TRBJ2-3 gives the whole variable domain DSGVTQTPKHLITATGQRVTLRCSPRSGDLSVYWYQQSLDQGLQFLIQYYNGEERAKGNILERFSAQQFPDLHSELNLSSLELGDSALYFCASSPSYGTDTQYFGPGTRLTVL.

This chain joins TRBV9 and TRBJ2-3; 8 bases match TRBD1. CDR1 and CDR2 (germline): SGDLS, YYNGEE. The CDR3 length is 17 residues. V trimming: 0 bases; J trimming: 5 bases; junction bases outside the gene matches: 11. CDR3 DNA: TGTGCCAGCAGCGTAGGCTTTGACAGGGGAGATGTAGATACGCAGTATTTT. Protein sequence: CASSVGFDRGDVDTQYF.

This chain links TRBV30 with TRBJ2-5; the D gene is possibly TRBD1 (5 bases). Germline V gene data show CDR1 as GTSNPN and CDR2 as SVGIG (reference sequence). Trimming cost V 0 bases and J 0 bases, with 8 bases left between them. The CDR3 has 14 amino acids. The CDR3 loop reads CAWSVSGYQETQYF. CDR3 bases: TGTGCCTGGAGTGTATCAGGGTACCAAGAGACCCAGTACTTC.

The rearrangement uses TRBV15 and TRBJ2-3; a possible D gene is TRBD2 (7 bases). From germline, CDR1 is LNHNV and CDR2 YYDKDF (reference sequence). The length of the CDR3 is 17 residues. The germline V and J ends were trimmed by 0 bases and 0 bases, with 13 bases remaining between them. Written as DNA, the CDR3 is TGTGCCACCAGCAGAGATCTAGCGGACAGAAGCACAGATACGCAGTATTTT. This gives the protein CATSRDLADRSTDTQYF. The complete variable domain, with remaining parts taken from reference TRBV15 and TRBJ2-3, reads DAMVIQNPRYQVTQFGKPVTLSCSQTLNHNVMYWYQQKSSQAPKLLFHYYDKDFNNEADTPDNFQSRRPNTSFCFLDIRSPGLGDTAMYLCATSRDLADRSTDTQYFGPGTRLTVL.

DNA for the CDR3: TGTGCCACCGCAGAACGGCTTAGGGCTCGCTACGAGCAGTACTTC. It encodes CATAERLRARYEQYF. The chain employs TRBV6-5 and TRBJ2-7; D is ambiguous. Trimming shortened V by 10 bases and J by 3 bases, and 22 bases separated the two germline ends. Germline values: CDR1 MNHEY, CDR2 SVGAGI. The CDR3 covers 15 residues.

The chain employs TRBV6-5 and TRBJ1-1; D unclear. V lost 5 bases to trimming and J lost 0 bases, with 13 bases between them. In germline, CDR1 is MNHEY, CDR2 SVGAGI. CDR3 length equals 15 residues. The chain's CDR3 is CASSRSGPMNTEAFF. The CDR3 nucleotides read TGTGCCAGCAGTCGTTCGGGTCCAATGAACACTGAAGCTTTCTTT.

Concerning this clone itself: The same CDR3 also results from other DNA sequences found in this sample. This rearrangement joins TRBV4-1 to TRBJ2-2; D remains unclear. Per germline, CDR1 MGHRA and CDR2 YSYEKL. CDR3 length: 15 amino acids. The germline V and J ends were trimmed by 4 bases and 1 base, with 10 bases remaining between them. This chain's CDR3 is CASSPSSMNTGELFF. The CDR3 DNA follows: TGCGCCAGCAGCCCTTCTTCTATGAACACCGGGGAGCTGTTTTTT.

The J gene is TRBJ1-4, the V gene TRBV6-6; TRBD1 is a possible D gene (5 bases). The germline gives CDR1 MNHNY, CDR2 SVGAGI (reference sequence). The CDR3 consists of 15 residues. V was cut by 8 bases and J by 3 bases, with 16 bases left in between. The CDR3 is CASDKGDSPNEKLFF. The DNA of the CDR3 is TGTGCCAGCGATAAGGGAGACAGTCCTAATGAAAAACTGTTTTTT.